This is a list of T cell receptor beta chains from one sample in a study of radiation and T cells in renal cell carcinoma. Generated by immunoSEQ multiplex PCR, the TCRdb table keeps only in-frame clones and is missing some. The profile shows 5,000 or so clones, roughly three fifths of them singletons. Sequences were derived from tumor tissue, sampled from a patient whose treatment included radiotherapy and nephrectomy. The receptors originated from a man in his 60s with renal cell carcinoma. The CDR3 runs from the conserved cysteine through the conserved F or W.

v_gene,CDR3aa
TRBV27,CASSLSVLSYEQYF
TRBV25-1,CASSDLNGRVYEQYF
TRBV2,CASSAERYEQYF
TRBV4-1,CASSQDSSPLHF
TRBV5-6,CASTDLGGSGNTIYF
TRBV9,CASSAGGYYGYTF
TRBV18,CASSPDRGGNQPQHF
TRBV9,CASSPSGGTGLIGANVLTF
TRBV7-6,CASSLKTRRDGEQYF
TRBV10-3,CAISGGTGEGEQYF
TRBV6-6,CASSPDRNYGYTF
TRBV7-8,CASSHAGRSDTQYF
TRBV2,CASSDPGQGARGNTIYF
TRBV7-2,CASSLEAENEQFF
TRBV5-4,CASSRDNTGELFF
TRBV5-3,CARCLAFAQFF
TRBV16,CASSPHRGGSYGYTF
TRBV18,CASSPPGNSYEQYF
TRBV5-1,CASRLTREYEQYF
TRBV30,CAWNSGYGYTF
TRBV5-4,CASSLFGNTEAFF
TRBV27,CASSYMDRAEQYF
TRBV5-5,CASSLDGRALDTQYF
TRBV28,CASSFGTLYEQYF
TRBV19,CASSLLSDFNQPQHF
TRBV5-4,CASSFRLSNQPQHF
TRBV18,CASSPTAGGDEKLFF
TRBV25-1,CASSSGGAEDYGYTF
TRBV6-6,CASSPKGGNSPLHF
TRBV25-1,CASSIHGGYTF
TRBV9,CASRNTYDRTEAFF
TRBV6-5,CASSPVGQRAREQFF
TRBV20-1,CSARAYDEQYF
TRBV5-6,CASSRTSYEQYF
TRBV9,CASSVAGSDNYEQYF
TRBV30,CAWSGGAANEKLFF
TRBV29-1,CSVGQANSPLHF
TRBV4-1,CASSQDWRTRGYTF
TRBV18,CASSPGLAGVSEQYF
TRBV7-2,CASSTLNYGYTF
TRBV5-5,CASSPGGQYNEQFF